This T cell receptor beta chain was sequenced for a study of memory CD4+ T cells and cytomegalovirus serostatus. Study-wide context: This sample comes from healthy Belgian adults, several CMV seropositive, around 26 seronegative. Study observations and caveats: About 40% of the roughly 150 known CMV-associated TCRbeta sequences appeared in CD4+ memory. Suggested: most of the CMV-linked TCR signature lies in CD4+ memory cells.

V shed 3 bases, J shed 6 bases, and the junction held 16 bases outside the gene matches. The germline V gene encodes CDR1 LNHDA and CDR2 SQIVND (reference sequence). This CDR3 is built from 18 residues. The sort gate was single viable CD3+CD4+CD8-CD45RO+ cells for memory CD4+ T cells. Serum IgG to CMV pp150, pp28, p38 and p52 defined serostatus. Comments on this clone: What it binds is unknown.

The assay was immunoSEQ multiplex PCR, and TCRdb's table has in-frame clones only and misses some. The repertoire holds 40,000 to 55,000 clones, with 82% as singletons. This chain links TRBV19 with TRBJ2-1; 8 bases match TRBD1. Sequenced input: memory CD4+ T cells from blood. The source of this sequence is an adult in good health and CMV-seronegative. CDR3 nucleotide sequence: TGTGCCAGTAGTATCACCCGAACCCTTACAGGGGGACGCAATGAGCAGTTCTTC. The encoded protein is CASSITRTLTGGRNEQFF.